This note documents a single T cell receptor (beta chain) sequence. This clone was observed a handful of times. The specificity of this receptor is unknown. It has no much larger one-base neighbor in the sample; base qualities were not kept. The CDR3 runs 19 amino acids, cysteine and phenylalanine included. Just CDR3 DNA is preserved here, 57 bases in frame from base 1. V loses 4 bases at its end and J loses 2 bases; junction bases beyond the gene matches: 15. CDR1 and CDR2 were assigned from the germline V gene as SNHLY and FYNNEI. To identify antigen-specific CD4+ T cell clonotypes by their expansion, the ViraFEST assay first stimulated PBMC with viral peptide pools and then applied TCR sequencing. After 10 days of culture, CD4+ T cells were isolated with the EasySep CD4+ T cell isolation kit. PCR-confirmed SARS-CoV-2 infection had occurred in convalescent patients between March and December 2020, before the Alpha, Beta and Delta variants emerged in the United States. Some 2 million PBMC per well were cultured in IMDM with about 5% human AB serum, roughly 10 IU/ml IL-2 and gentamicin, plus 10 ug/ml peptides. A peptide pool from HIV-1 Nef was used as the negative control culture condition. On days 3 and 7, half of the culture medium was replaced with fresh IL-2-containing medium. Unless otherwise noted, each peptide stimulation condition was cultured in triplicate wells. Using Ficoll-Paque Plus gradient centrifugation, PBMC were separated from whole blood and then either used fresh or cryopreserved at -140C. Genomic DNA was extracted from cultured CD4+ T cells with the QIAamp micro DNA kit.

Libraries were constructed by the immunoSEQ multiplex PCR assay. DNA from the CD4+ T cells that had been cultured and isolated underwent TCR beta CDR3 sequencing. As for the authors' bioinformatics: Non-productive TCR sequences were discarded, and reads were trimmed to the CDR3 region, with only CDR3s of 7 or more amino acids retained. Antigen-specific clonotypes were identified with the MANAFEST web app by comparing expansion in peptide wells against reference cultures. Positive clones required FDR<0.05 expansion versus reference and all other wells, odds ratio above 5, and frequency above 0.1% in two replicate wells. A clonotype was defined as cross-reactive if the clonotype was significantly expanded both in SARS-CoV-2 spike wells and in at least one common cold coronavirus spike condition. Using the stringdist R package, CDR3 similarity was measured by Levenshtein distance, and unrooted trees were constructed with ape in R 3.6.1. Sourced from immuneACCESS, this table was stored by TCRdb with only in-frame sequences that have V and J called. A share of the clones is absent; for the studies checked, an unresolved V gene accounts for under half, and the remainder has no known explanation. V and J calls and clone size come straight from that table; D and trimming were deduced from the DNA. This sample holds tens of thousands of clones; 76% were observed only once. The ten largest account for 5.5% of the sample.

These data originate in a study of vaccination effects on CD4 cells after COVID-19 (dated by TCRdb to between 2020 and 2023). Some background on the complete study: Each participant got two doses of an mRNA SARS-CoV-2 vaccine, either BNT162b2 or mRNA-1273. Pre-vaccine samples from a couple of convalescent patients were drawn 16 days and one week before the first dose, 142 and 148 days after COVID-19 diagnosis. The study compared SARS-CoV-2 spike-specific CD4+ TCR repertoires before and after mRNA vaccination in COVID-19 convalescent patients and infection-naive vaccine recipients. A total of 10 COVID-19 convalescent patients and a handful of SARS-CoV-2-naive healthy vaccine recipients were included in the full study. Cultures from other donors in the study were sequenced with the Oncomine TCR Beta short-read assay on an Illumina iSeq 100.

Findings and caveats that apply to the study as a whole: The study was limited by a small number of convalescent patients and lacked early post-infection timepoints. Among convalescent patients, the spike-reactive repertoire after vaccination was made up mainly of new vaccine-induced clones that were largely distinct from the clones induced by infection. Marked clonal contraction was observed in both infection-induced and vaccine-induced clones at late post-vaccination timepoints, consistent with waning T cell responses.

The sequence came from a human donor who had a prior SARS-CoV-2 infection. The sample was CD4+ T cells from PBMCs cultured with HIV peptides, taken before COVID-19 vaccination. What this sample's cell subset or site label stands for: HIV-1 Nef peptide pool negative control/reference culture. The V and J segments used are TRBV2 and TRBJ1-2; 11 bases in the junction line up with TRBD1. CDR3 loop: CASSGPRTGGDPFNYGYTF. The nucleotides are TGTGCCAGCAGTGGACCTAGGACAGGGGGCGACCCCTTCAACTATGGCTACACCTTC.